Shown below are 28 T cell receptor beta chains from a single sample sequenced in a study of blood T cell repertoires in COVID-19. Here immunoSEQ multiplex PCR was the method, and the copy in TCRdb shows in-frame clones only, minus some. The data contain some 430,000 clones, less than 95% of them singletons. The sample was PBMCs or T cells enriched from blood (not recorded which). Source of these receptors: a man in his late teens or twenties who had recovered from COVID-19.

The CDR3 DNA follows: TGTGCCAGTAGTATACTACCCGGGGTATGGGTCCTGACTTTC. As protein: CASSILPGVWVLTF. The gene calls are TRBV19 and TRBJ2-6; possible D gene TRBD2, 5 bases. Trimming pared 2 bases from V and 13 bases from J, leaving 15 bases between. The CDR3 has 14 residues. Germline CDR1 LNHDA, CDR2 SQIVND (reference sequence).

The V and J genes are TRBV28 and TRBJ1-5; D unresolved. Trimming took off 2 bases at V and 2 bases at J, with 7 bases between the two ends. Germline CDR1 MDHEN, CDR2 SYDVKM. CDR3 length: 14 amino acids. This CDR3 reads CASSLPGGNQPQHF. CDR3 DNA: TGTGCCAGCAGTTTACCGGGAGGCAATCAGCCCCAGCATTTT.

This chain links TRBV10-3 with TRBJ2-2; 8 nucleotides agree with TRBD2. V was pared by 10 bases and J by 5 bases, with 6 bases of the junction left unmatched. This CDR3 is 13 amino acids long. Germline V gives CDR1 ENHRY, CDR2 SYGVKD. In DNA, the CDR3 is TGTGCCAACCGGGGGGGGAATACCGGGGAGCTGTTTTTT. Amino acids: CANRGGNTGELFF.

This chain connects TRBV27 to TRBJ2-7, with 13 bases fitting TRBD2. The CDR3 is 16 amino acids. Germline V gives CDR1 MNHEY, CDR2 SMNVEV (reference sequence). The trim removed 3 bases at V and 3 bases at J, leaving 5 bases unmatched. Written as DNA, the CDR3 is TGTGCCAGCAGTTTGCATGGACTAGCGGGGGACTACGAGCAGTACTTC. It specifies CASSLHGLAGDYEQYF.

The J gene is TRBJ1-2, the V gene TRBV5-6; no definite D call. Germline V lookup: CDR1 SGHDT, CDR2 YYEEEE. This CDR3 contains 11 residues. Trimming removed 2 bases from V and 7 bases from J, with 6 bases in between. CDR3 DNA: TGTGCCAGCAGCTTTAGCTCTGGCTACACCTTC. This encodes CASSFSSGYTF. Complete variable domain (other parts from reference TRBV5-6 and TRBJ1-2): DAGVTQSPTHLIKTRGQQVTLRCSPKSGHDTVSWYQQALGQGPQFIFQYYEEEERQRGNFPDRFSGHQFPNYSSELNVNALLLGDSALYLCASSFSSGYTFGSGTRLTVV.

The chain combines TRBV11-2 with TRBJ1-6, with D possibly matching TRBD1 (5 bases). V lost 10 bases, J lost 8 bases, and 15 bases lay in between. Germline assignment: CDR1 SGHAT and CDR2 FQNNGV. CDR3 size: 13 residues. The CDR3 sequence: CATNPGWDSPLHF. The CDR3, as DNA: TGTGCCACCAACCCAGGGTGGGATTCACCCCTCCACTTT.

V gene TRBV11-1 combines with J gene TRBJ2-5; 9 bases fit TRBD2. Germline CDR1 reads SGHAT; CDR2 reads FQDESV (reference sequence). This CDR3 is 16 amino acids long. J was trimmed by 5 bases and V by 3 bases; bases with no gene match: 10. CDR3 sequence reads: CASSFRRREGRETQYF. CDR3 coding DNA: TGTGCCAGCAGCTTCCGTAGGCGGGAGGGCCGGGAGACCCAGTACTTC. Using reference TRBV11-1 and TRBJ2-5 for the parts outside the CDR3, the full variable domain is EAEVAQSPRYKITEKSQAVAFWCDPISGHATLYWYRQILGQGPELLVQFQDESVVDDSQLPKDRFSAERLKGVDSTLKIQPAELGDSAMYLCASSFRRREGRETQYFGPGTRLLVL.

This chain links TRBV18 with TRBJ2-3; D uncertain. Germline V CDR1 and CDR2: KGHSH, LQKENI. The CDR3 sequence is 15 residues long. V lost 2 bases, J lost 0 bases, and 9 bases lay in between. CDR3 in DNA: TGTGCCAGCTCACCATTCACACAAAGCACAGATACGCAGTATTTT. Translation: CASSPFTQSTDTQYF.

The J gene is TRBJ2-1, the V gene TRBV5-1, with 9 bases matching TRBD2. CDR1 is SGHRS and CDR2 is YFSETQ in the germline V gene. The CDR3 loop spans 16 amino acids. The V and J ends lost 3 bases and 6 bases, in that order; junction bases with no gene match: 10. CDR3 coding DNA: TGCGCCAGCAGCTCATCAGGTAGCGGGAGCATCAATGAGCAGTTCTTC. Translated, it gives CASSSSGSGSINEQFF.

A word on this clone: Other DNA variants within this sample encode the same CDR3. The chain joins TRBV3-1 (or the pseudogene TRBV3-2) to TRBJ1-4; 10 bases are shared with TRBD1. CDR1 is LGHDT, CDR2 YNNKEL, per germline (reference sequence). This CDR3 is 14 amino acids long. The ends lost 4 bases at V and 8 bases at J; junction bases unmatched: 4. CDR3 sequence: CASSLGQGREKLFF. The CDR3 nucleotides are TGTGCCAGCAGCCTGGGACAGGGGCGGGAAAAACTGTTTTTT.

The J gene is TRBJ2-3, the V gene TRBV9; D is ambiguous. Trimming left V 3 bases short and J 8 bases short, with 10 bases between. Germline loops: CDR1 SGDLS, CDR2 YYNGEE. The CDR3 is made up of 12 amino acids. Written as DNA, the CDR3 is TGTGCCAGCAGCGCAGGAAGTGGTACGCAGTATTTT. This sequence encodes CASSAGSGTQYF. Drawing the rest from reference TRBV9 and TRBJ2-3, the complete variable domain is DSGVTQTPKHLITATGQRVTLRCSPRSGDLSVYWYQQSLDQGLQFLIQYYNGEERAKGNILERFSAQQFPDLHSELNLSSLELGDSALYFCASSAGSGTQYFGPGTRLTVL.

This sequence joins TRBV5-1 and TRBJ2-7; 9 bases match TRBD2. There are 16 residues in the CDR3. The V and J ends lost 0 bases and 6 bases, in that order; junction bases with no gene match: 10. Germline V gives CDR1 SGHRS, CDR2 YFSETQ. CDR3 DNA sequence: TGCGCCAGCAGCTTGGTCCCTGGGACTAGCACCGCCGAGCAGTACTTC. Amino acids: CASSLVPGTSTAEQYF.

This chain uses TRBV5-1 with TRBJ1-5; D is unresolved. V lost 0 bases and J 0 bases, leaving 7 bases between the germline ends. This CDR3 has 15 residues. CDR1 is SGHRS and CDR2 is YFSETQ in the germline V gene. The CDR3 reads CASSLGGFSNQPQHF. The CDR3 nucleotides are TGCGCCAGCAGCTTGGGAGGGTTTAGCAATCAGCCCCAGCATTTT.

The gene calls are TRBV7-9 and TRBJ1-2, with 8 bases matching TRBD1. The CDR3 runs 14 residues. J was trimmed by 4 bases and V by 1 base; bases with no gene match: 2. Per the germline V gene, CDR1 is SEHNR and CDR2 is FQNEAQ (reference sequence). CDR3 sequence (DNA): TGTGCCAGCAGCTTAGGGGACAGGCGCTATGGCTACACCTTC. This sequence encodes CASSLGDRRYGYTF.

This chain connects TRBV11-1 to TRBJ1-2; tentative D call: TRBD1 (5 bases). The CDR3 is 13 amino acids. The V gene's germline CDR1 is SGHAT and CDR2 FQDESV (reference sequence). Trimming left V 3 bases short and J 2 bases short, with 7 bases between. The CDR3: CASSLDTNYGYTF. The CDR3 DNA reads TGTGCCAGCAGCTTGGACACGAACTATGGCTACACCTTC.

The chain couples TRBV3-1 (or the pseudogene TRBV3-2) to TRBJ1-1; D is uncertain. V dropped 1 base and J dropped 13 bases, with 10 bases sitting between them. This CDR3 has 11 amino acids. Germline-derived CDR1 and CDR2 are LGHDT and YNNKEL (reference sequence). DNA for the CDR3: TGTGCCAGCAGCCAAGTGGCCGATCATTTCTTT. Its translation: CASSQVADHFF.

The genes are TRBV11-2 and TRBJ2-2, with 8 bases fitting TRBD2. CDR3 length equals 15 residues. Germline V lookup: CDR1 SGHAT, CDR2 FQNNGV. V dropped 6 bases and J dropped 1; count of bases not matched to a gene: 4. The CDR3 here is CASSTLAVNTGELFF. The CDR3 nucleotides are TGTGCCAGCAGTACACTAGCGGTGAACACCGGGGAGCTGTTTTTT.

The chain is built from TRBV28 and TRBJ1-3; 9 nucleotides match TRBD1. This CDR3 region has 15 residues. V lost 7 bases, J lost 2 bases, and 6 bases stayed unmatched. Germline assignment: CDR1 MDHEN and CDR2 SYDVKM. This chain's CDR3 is CASKTGGPAGNTIYF. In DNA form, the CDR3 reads TGTGCCAGCAAGACAGGGGGTCCGGCTGGAAACACCATATATTTT.

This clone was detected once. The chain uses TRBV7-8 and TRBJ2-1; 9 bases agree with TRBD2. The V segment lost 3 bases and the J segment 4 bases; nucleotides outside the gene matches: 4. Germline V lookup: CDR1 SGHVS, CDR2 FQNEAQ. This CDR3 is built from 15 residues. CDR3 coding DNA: TGTGCCAGCAGCTTCCTAGCGGGGAAATACAATGAGCAGTTCTTC. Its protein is CASSFLAGKYNEQFF.

CDR3 residues: CASRPTSGWDEKLFF. The CDR3 DNA reads as TGTGCCAGCAGGCCCACGTCCGGGTGGGATGAAAAACTGTTTTTT. V gene TRBV6-5 combines with J gene TRBJ1-4; D is unclear. There are 15 residues in the CDR3. Trimming took off 6 bases at V and 6 bases at J, with 17 bases between the two ends. Germline V gene data show CDR1 as MNHEY and CDR2 as SVGAGI.

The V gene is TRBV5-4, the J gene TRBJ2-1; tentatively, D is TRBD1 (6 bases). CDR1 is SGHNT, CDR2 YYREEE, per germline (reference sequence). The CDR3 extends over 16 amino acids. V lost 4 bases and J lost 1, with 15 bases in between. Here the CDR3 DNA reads TGTGCCAGCAGCGTACAGAGGGGGAGTTCCTACAATGAGCAGTTCTTC. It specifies CASSVQRGSSYNEQFF.

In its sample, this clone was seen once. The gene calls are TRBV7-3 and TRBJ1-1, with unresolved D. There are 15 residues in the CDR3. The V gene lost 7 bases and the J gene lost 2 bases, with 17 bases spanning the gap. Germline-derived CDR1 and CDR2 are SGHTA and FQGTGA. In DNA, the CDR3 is TGTGCCAGCACCCCTCAGCCGGGAGTAAACACTGAAGCTTTCTTT. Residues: CASTPQPGVNTEAFF. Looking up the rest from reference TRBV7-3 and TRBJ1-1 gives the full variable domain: GAGVSQTPSNKVTEKGKYVELRCDPISGHTALYWYRQSLGQGPEFLIYFQGTGAADDSGLPNDRFFAVRPEGSVSTLKIQRTERGDSAVYLCASTPQPGVNTEAFFGQGTRLTVV.

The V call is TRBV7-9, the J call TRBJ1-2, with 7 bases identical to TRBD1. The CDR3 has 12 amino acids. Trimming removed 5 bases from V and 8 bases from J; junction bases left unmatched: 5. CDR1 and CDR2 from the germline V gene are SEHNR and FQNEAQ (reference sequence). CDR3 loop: CASSHPTGGYTF. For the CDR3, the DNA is TGTGCCAGCAGCCACCCGACAGGGGGCTACACCTTC.

The CDR3 loop reads CASTYGTSGTTDTQYF. The DNA of the CDR3 is TGTGCCAGTACGTACGGGACTAGCGGGACGACAGATACGCAGTATTTT. V usage is TRBV19 and J usage is TRBJ2-3, with 13 bases that match TRBD2. The V gene's germline CDR1 is LNHDA and CDR2 SQIVND (reference sequence). The length of the CDR3 is 16 residues. Trimming took 7 bases from V and 3 from J; bases not matched to a gene: 7.

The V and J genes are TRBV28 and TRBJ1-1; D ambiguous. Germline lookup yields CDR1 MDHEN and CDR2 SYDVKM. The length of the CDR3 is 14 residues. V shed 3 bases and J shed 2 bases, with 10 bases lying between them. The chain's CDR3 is CASSFPRLNTEAFF. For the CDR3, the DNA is TGTGCCAGCAGTTTCCCCAGGTTAAACACTGAAGCTTTCTTT.

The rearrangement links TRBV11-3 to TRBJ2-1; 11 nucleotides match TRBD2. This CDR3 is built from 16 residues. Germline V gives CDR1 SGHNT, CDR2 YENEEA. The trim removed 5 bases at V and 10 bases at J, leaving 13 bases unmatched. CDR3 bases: TGTGCCAGCAGCCCCGCGGTAGCGGGAGGGAAGGGGGAGCAGTTCTTC. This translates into CASSPAVAGGKGEQFF.

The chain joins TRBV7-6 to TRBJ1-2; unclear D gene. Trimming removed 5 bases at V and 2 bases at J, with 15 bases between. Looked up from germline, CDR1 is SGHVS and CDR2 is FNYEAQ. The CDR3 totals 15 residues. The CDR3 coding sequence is TGTGCCAGCAGCCCCCGGGTTGACCGAAACTATGGCTACACCTTC. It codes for CASSPRVDRNYGYTF.

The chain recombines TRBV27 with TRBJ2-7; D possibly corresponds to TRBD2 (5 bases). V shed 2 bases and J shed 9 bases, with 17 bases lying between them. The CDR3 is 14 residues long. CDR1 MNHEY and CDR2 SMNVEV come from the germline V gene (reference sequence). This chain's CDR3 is CASSLNSDGVRQYF. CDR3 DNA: TGTGCCAGCAGTTTAAATTCGGACGGGGTGAGGCAGTACTTC.